The following is a T cell receptor beta chain sequence with its context. These data are taken from a study of control samples from healthy donors and cancer patients. Sequencing was performed with immunoSEQ multiplex PCR; in TCRdb, only in-frame clones are kept and a portion is missing. This table holds about 170,000 clones, approximately 86% found once. The CDR3 runs to 14 residues. The germline V gene encodes CDR1 SGHDT and CDR2 YYEEEE. V gave up 5 bases and J gave up 0 bases; unmatched junction bases: 4. This receptor was obtained from a woman aged 30 to 39 in good health. V usage is TRBV5-6 and J usage is TRBJ1-1; 7 bases agree with TRBD1. Material for sequencing was blood. The CDR3 sequence: CASRYRGMNTEAFF. The CDR3 DNA sequence: TGTGCCAGCAGGTACAGGGGTATGAACACTGAAGCTTTCTTT. The full variable domain, with the rest looked up from reference TRBV5-6 and TRBJ1-1, is DAGVTQSPTHLIKTRGQQVTLRCSPKSGHDTVSWYQQALGQGPQFIFQYYEEEERQRGNFPDRFSGHQFPNYSSELNVNALLLGDSALYLCASRYRGMNTEAFFGQGTRLTVV.